These 19 T cell receptor beta chains came from one sample sequenced in a study of T-cell memory formation after mild COVID-19. A single record per CDR3 protein comes from TCRdb applying MiXCR to the 5' RACE reads. The sample has around 320,000 distinct CDR3 sequences; roughly 13% are singletons. The sample comprised PBMCs or a T cell subset sorted from them (not recorded which). Receptors were obtained from a man between 18 and 29 years old who had mild COVID-19 (a few samples of this study predate the infection). Cell type and time point are not known.

This clonotype was detected only a few times. The chain joins TRBV7-9 to TRBJ2-1; 8 bases line up with TRBD2. The germline V gene encodes CDR1 SEHNR and CDR2 FQNEAQ (reference sequence). The CDR3 spans 13 residues. J gave up 12 bases and V 1 base, and 5 bases lay outside the gene matches. The CDR3 sequence is CASSLERGYWQFF. For the CDR3, the DNA is TGTGCCAGCAGCTTAGAGCGGGGGTACTGGCAGTTCTTC.

This sequence joins TRBV19 and TRBJ1-1; possible D gene TRBD1, 5 bases. With 4 bases removed from V and 1 base from J, the gap between germline ends came to 13 bases. CDR3 size: 15 residues. Germline loops: CDR1 LNHDA, CDR2 SQIVND (reference sequence). CDR3 sequence reads: CASSRWSGANTEAFF. CDR3 DNA sequence: TGTGCCAGTAGTAGGTGGAGCGGGGCGAACACTGAAGCTTTCTTT.

This clonotype was seen a few times. J is TRBJ1-5 and V is TRBV11-2; D is uncertain. Trimming pared 6 bases from V and 6 bases from J, leaving 12 bases between. The CDR3 extends over 13 amino acids. Germline V gene data show CDR1 as SGHAT and CDR2 as FQNNGV. In DNA form, the CDR3 reads TGTGCCAGCAGTAGAAGCAGTTTTCAGCCCCAGCATTTT. It specifies CASSRSSFQPQHF.

This clonotype was seen ten or more times. V gene TRBV7-2 combines with J gene TRBJ2-2; D is ambiguous. CDR3 size: 14 residues. Per germline, CDR1 SGHTA and CDR2 FQGNSA. The V and J ends lost 6 bases and 4 bases respectively, with 12 bases between them. In DNA form, the CDR3 reads TGTGCCAGCAGTCGAGGACCGATCACCGGGGAGCTGTTTTTT. It is translated as CASSRGPITGELFF. Complete variable domain (other parts from reference TRBV7-2 and TRBJ2-2): GAGVSQSPSNKVTEKGKDVELRCDPISGHTALYWYRQSLGQGLEFLIYFQGNSAPDKSGLPSDRFSAERTGGSVSTLTIQRTQQEDSAVYLCASSRGPITGELFFGEGSRLTVL.

This clonotype was detected only a few times. V usage is TRBV29-1 and J usage is TRBJ2-3, with 8 nucleotides matching TRBD2. The CDR3 totals 12 residues. The J segment lost 5 bases and the V segment lost 5 bases, leaving 3 bases of the junction unmatched. Germline CDR1 is SQVTM and CDR2 is ANQGSEA. Here the CDR3 DNA reads TGCAGCGTTCACCGGGGGGGAGATACGCAGTATTTT. Encoded protein: CSVHRGGDTQYF.

The chain links TRBV7-8 to TRBJ1-3; 7 positions match TRBD1. This CDR3 spans 19 amino acids. Germline V gene data show CDR1 as SGHVS and CDR2 as FQNEAQ. Unmatched junction bases numbered 15, after V lost 0 bases and J lost 4 bases. This CDR3 is CASSLALRQGSRSGNTIYF. For the CDR3, the DNA is TGTGCCAGCAGCTTAGCGCTCAGACAGGGCAGTAGGTCCGGAAACACCATATATTTT.

Turning to this clonotype: A much larger clone is a single base away; this may be a read error. V is TRBV7-2 and J is TRBJ1-1; no definite D call. Germline lookup yields CDR1 SGHTA and CDR2 FQGNSA. This CDR3 region has 12 residues. The V and J ends lost 6 bases and 4 bases respectively, with 9 bases between them. In DNA form, the CDR3 reads TGTGCCAGCAGATCCCGTCCCACTGAAGCTTTCTTT. This gives the protein CASRSRPTEAFF.

This clonotype has a count of ten or more. This chain links TRBV5-1 with TRBJ2-7, with D perhaps matching TRBD2 (6 bases). Trimming shortened V by 0 bases and J by 3 bases, and 10 bases separated the two germline ends. The CDR3 has 14 residues. Looked up from germline, CDR1 is SGHRS and CDR2 is YFSETQ. Here the CDR3 DNA reads TGCGCCAGCAGCTTGGAAGGTAGCGGCTACGAGCAGTACTTC. Translating it yields CASSLEGSGYEQYF.

The rearrangement joins TRBV29-1 to TRBJ2-5; the match to TRBD1 covers 7 bases. Germline V lookup: CDR1 SQVTM, CDR2 ANQGSEA. With V trimmed by 6 bases and J by 3 bases, 4 bases remained unmatched. The CDR3 length is 12 residues. Written as DNA, the CDR3 is TGCAGCGTGGGACAGCAGAAAGAGACCCAGTACTTC. Its translation: CSVGQQKETQYF.

The chain carries TRBV7-9 and TRBJ1-1, with TRBD1 identical over 7 bases. CDR1 SEHNR and CDR2 FQNEAQ come from the germline V gene (reference sequence). V was pared by 6 bases and J by 1 base, with 8 bases of the junction left unmatched. This CDR3 contains 15 residues. In DNA, the CDR3 is TGTGCCAGCAGGAAAACCAGACAGGGGAACACTGAAGCTTTCTTT. Protein: CASRKTRQGNTEAFF.

This clonotype was seen only a few times. The V gene is TRBV5-1, the J gene TRBJ2-1, with unresolved D. CDR1 and CDR2 from the germline V gene are SGHRS and YFSETQ. The CDR3 extends over 16 amino acids. Between the trimmed V and J ends, which lost 0 bases and 2 bases, there was a span of 12 bases. CDR3 region: CASSLAGPSAYNEQFF. In DNA form, the CDR3 reads TGCGCCAGCAGCTTGGCCGGGCCCTCGGCCTACAATGAGCAGTTCTTC.

The table lists this clonotype with a few counts. This rearrangement joins TRBV2 to TRBJ2-3, with 7 positions matching TRBD1. The germline CDR1 and CDR2 sequences are SNHLY and FYNNEI. V was pared by 2 bases and J by 0 bases, with 5 bases of the junction left unmatched. The CDR3 has 16 amino acids. The chain's CDR3 is CASSELRDRSTDTQYF. CDR3 sequence (DNA): TGTGCCAGCAGTGAACTAAGGGACAGAAGCACAGATACGCAGTATTTT. The variable domain in full, completed from reference TRBV2 and TRBJ2-3, reads EPEVTQTPSHQVTQMGQEVILRCVPISNHLYFYWYRQILGQKVEFLVSFYNNEISEKSEIFDDQFSVERPDGSNFTLKIRSTKLEDSAMYFCASSELRDRSTDTQYFGPGTRLTVL.

This chain connects TRBV20-1 to TRBJ2-3; 7 nucleotides align to TRBD2. The CDR3 contains 16 residues. Germline V gene data show CDR1 as DFQATT and CDR2 as SNEGSKA (reference sequence). The J segment lost 1 base and the V segment lost 0 bases, leaving 7 bases of the junction unmatched. This CDR3 is CSAREGAGERTDTQYF. In nucleotides, the CDR3 is TGCAGTGCTAGAGAGGGCGCGGGGGAGCGCACAGATACGCAGTATTTT.

This clonotype was seen many times. The gene calls are TRBV7-2 and TRBJ2-5; 7 bases line up with TRBD1. Germline CDR1 and CDR2: SGHTA and FQGNSA. The ends lost 5 bases at V and 7 bases at J; junction bases unmatched: 13. The CDR3 sequence is 15 residues long. DNA of the CDR3: TGTGCCAGCAGCCCGTCCCGGACAGGTCCAGGGACCCAGTACTTC. Translation gives CASSPSRTGPGTQYF. The variable domain in full, completed from reference TRBV7-2 and TRBJ2-5, reads GAGVSQSPSNKVTEKGKDVELRCDPISGHTALYWYRQSLGQGLEFLIYFQGNSAPDKSGLPSDRFSAERTGGSVSTLTIQRTQQEDSAVYLCASSPSRTGPGTQYFGPGTRLLVL.

This clonotype has a handful of counts. This chain links TRBV4-2 with TRBJ2-5, with D uncertain. The V and J ends lost 0 bases and 10 bases respectively, with 21 bases between them. The CDR3 is 16 amino acids. Germline V gene data show CDR1 as LGHNA and CDR2 as YNFKEQ. DNA of the CDR3: TGTGCCAGCAGCCAAGACCCGTTGGCGGTACCTGGAGACCAGTACTTC. Encoded protein: CASSQDPLAVPGDQYF.

This clonotype has just a few counts. This rearrangement joins TRBV4-1 to TRBJ2-7; 7 positions match TRBD1. Germline loops: CDR1 MGHRA, CDR2 YSYEKL. This CDR3 contains 13 residues. Germline trimming cut 2 bases from V and 9 bases from J; bases unmatched to any gene: 7. The CDR3 region is CASSQLGGSGQYF. The CDR3 nucleotides read TGCGCCAGCAGCCAATTAGGGGGCTCAGGGCAGTACTTC.

This clonotype turned up a few times. The V gene is TRBV6-5, the J gene TRBJ2-1, with D tentatively TRBD1 (5 bases). Germline CDR1 MNHEY, CDR2 SVGAGI. This CDR3 is 13 amino acids long. V lost 5 bases and J lost 9, with 14 bases in between. The CDR3 here is CASSPQTVREQFF. CDR3 nucleotides: TGTGCCAGCAGTCCTCAGACAGTCCGTGAGCAGTTCTTC.

The sample holds many counts of this clonotype. The chain links TRBV7-9 to TRBJ2-1; tentative D call: TRBD1 (6 bases). Germline V gene sequence: CDR1 SEHNR, CDR2 FQNEAQ (reference sequence). V lost 7 bases to trimming and J lost 4 bases, with 11 bases between them. This CDR3 region has 13 residues. CDR3 nucleotides: TGTGCCAGCATCTTGGACAGTTACAATGAGCAGTTCTTC. It is translated as CASILDSYNEQFF.

This sequence joins TRBV7-8 and TRBJ2-7, with 14 bases identical to TRBD2. The germline V gene has CDR1 SGHVS and CDR2 FQNEAQ. This CDR3 is 15 amino acids long. V shed 1 base, J shed 4 bases, and the junction held 0 bases outside the gene matches. CDR3 bases: TGTGCCAGCAGCTTAGGGACTAGCGGGGGGTACGAGCAGTACTTC. This sequence encodes CASSLGTSGGYEQYF. Complete variable domain (other parts from reference TRBV7-8 and TRBJ2-7): GAGVSQSPRYKVAKRGQDVALRCDPISGHVSLFWYQQALGQGPEFLTYFQNEAQLDKSGLPSDRFFAERPEGSVSTLKIQRTQQEDSAVYLCASSLGTSGGYEQYFGPGTRLTVT.